What follows are 30 T cell receptor beta chains derived from one specimen sequenced in a study of cytomegalovirus exposure and HLA in healthy donors. Researchers ran the PCR with 60 Vbeta and 13 Jbeta primers. Sequencing used immunoSEQ multiplex PCR; TCRdb keeps in-frame clones, though not all of them. The table lists over 130,000 clones, under 90% of them singletons. The sequencing sample was made of PBMCs. The receptor source for this set is a male donor in good health and CMV-seronegative.

The rearrangement joins TRBV27 to TRBJ2-6; possibly TRBD1 for D (6 bases). CDR1 is MNHEY, CDR2 SMNVEV, per germline (reference sequence). The CDR3 is 18 residues long. The V gene lost 6 bases and the J gene lost 0 bases, with 18 bases spanning the gap. CDR3: CASRPTGSQFSGANVLTF. For the CDR3, the DNA is TGTGCCAGCAGACCTACAGGGAGTCAGTTCTCTGGGGCCAACGTCCTGACTTTC. Based on the CDR3 plus reference TRBV27 and TRBJ2-6, the full variable domain is EAQVTQNPRYLITVTGKKLTVTCSQNMNHEYMSWYRQDPGLGLRQIYYSMNVEVTDKGDVPEGYKVSRKEKRNFPLILESPSPNQTSLYFCASRPTGSQFSGANVLTFGAGSRLTVL.

The CDR3 DNA sequence: TGCGCCAGCAGCCAGGACCTAGCGGACTACGAGCAGTACTTC. Translation gives CASSQDLADYEQYF. V usage is TRBV4-3 and J usage is TRBJ2-5; 7 positions agree with TRBD2. Gene TRBJ2-7 matches the end of the DNA better, so the J call may be wrong. The CDR3 covers 14 residues. Germline CDR1 is LGHNA and CDR2 is YSLEER.

The chain employs TRBV2 and TRBJ2-3; 9 bases are a match to TRBD2. Unmatched junction bases numbered 2, after V lost 4 bases and J lost 0 bases. CDR1 is SNHLY and CDR2 is FYNNEI in the germline V gene. The CDR3 contains 15 residues. DNA of the CDR3: TGTGCCAGCAGTGTGACTAGCGGTAGCACAGATACGCAGTATTTT. Translating it yields CASSVTSGSTDTQYF.

The rearrangement joins TRBV7-9 to TRBJ2-7, with D possibly being TRBD1 (5 bases). Germline V gene lookup returns CDR1 SEHNR and CDR2 FQNEAQ (reference sequence). CDR3 length: 15 residues. Trimming took off 5 bases at V and 5 bases at J, with 19 bases between the two ends. The CDR3 protein is CASSLVGGRVNEQYF. In DNA, the CDR3 is TGTGCCAGCAGCCTAGTAGGCGGCAGGGTTAACGAGCAGTACTTC.

The rearrangement uses TRBV7-8 and TRBJ2-2; 12 positions match TRBD2. In germline, CDR1 is SGHVS, CDR2 FQNEAQ. With V trimmed by 5 bases and J by 5 bases, 6 bases remained unmatched. This CDR3 contains 16 residues. CDR3 residues: CASSPRLAGVTGELFF. Written as DNA, the CDR3 is TGTGCCAGCAGCCCGAGACTAGCGGGAGTTACCGGGGAGCTGTTTTTT.

The V gene is TRBV6-1, the J gene TRBJ2-3; D perhaps matches TRBD1 (7 bases). The germline gives CDR1 MNHNS, CDR2 SASEGT. The CDR3 loop spans 17 amino acids. Trimming shortened V by 4 bases and J by 2 bases, and 19 bases separated the two germline ends. CDR3 bases: TGTGCCAGCAGTGGGGATCGGAGGGGGCCTTTCACAGATACGCAGTATTTT. It specifies CASSGDRRGPFTDTQYF.

The chain has TRBV10-1 and TRBJ2-1; 10 bases line up with TRBD2. This CDR3 spans 14 amino acids. CDR1 is WNHNN and CDR2 is SYGVQD in the germline V gene (reference sequence). Trimming cost V 5 bases and J 4 bases; bases outside gene matches: 2. Here the CDR3 reads CASSLSGRYNEQFF. CDR3 sequence (DNA): TGCGCCAGCAGTCTTAGCGGGAGGTACAATGAGCAGTTCTTC.

This chain connects TRBV6-5 to TRBJ2-7; perhaps TRBD1 as D (6 bases). The CDR3 extends over 14 amino acids. Germline-derived CDR1 and CDR2 are MNHEY and SVGAGI. V shed 6 bases and J shed 0 bases, with 12 bases lying between them. The CDR3 DNA sequence: TGTGCCAGCAGAAAGGACAGAAGCTCCTACGAGCAGTACTTC. It yields the protein CASRKDRSSYEQYF.

The V call is TRBV7-3, the J call TRBJ2-1; 8 bases line up with TRBD2. This CDR3 has 14 amino acids. Germline CDR1 is SGHTA and CDR2 is FQGTGA. V dropped 5 bases and J dropped 10; count of bases not matched to a gene: 10. The CDR3 sequence: CASSPGLVFREQFF. The CDR3 DNA reads as TGTGCCAGCAGCCCGGGACTAGTCTTCAGGGAGCAGTTCTTC.

This chain connects TRBV5-4 to TRBJ1-2; the match to TRBD1 covers 10 bases. CDR1 is SGHNT and CDR2 is YYREEE in the germline V gene (reference sequence). The CDR3 totals 14 residues. V shed 3 bases, J shed 3 bases, and the junction held 2 bases outside the gene matches. This CDR3 reads CASSSDRGYYGYTF. In DNA, the CDR3 is TGTGCCAGCAGCTCGGACAGGGGGTACTATGGCTACACCTTC.

The chain links TRBV7-9 to TRBJ2-3, with no clear D. Germline values: CDR1 SEHNR, CDR2 FQNEAQ (reference sequence). The CDR3 loop spans 13 amino acids. V was clipped by 4 bases and J by 2 bases, with 7 bases between them. CDR3 nucleotides: TGTGCCAGCAGCTCGGTTCTCACAGATACGCAGTATTTT. Its translation is CASSSVLTDTQYF.

This chain connects TRBV7-2 to TRBJ2-3, with 9 bases lining up with TRBD2. The CDR3 totals 16 residues. The V and J ends lost 2 bases and 2 bases, in that order; junction bases with no gene match: 5. Germline loops: CDR1 SGHTA, CDR2 FQGNSA. CDR3 coding DNA: TGTGCCAGCAGCTTATTGGGCGGGAGGGTCACAGATACGCAGTATTTT. Translated, it gives CASSLLGGRVTDTQYF. Together with reference TRBV7-2 and TRBJ2-3, the CDR3 gives the full variable domain: GAGVSQSPSNKVTEKGKDVELRCDPISGHTALYWYRQSLGQGLEFLIYFQGNSAPDKSGLPSDRFSAERTGGSVSTLTIQRTQQEDSAVYLCASSLLGGRVTDTQYFGPGTRLTVL.

The chain has TRBV10-1 and TRBJ2-6; D is perhaps TRBD1 (7 bases). The CDR3 extends over 16 amino acids. Trimming took 4 bases from V and 0 from J, leaving 10 bases between them. The germline V gene encodes CDR1 WNHNN and CDR2 SYGVQD (reference sequence). Here the CDR3 reads CASSGGDSSGANVLTF. In DNA form, the CDR3 reads TGCGCCAGCAGTGGGGGGGACAGCTCTGGGGCCAACGTCCTGACTTTC.

The count of this clone is one. The V gene is TRBV27, the J gene TRBJ2-6; 7 bases are a match to TRBD1. V dropped 3 bases and J dropped 2; count of bases not matched to a gene: 10. The CDR3 is made up of 18 amino acids. Germline V gene data show CDR1 as MNHEY and CDR2 as SMNVEV (reference sequence). The CDR3 region has the DNA TGTGCCAGCAGTTTGTCTGGGACAGATTATGCTGGGGCCAACGTCCTGACTTTC. It encodes CASSLSGTDYAGANVLTF.

This clone was recorded a few times. This chain links TRBV11-2 with TRBJ2-1; D is unresolved. This CDR3 comprises 14 residues. The V gene lost 5 bases and the J gene lost 7 bases, with 15 bases spanning the gap. Germline loops: CDR1 SGHAT, CDR2 FQNNGV. The CDR3 loop reads CASSPAHVLNEQFF. CDR3 coding DNA: TGTGCCAGCAGCCCCGCCCACGTTCTAAATGAGCAGTTCTTC.

The CDR3 bases are TGTGCCAGCAGCTTGTCCTTTGGCGATACGCAGTATTTT. It codes for CASSLSFGDTQYF. V and J are TRBV5-8 and TRBJ2-3; the D is unclear. CDR1 and CDR2 (germline): SGHTS, YDEGEE. Trimming cost V 1 base and J 6 bases, with 9 bases left between them. CDR3 length equals 13 residues.

The rearrangement links TRBV5-1 to TRBJ2-1, with TRBD1 matching 7 bases. This CDR3 contains 14 residues. Germline V gives CDR1 SGHRS, CDR2 YFSETQ. J lost 5 bases, V lost 1 base, and 3 bases had no gene match. The CDR3 sequence is CASSLYQGDNEQFF. DNA for the CDR3: TGCGCCAGCAGCTTGTACCAGGGGGACAATGAGCAGTTCTTC. Supplemented by reference TRBV5-1 and TRBJ2-1, the full variable domain reads KAGVTQTPRYLIKTRGQQVTLSCSPISGHRSVSWYQQTPGQGLQFLFEYFSETQRNKGNFPGRFSGRQFSNSRSEMNVSTLELGDSALYLCASSLYQGDNEQFFGPGTRLTVL.

The chain links TRBV4-3 to TRBJ2-7, with 10 bases identical to TRBD2. The CDR3 sequence is 15 residues long. Germline trimming cut 0 bases from V and 4 bases from J; bases unmatched to any gene: 3. Germline loops: CDR1 LGHNA, CDR2 YSLEER. Here the CDR3 reads CASSQETSGVYEQYF. The DNA for the CDR3 is TGCGCCAGCAGCCAAGAAACTAGCGGGGTTTACGAGCAGTACTTC.

V usage is TRBV4-3 and J usage is TRBJ1-3; a weak D match, TRBD1 (5 bases). The CDR3 consists of 18 residues. Germline CDR1 LGHNA, CDR2 YSLEER. V was clipped by 0 bases and J by 0 bases, with 15 bases between them. Here the CDR3 reads CASSQDGAGPSSGNTIYF. The CDR3 bases are TGCGCCAGCAGCCAAGATGGGGCAGGTCCTAGCTCTGGAAACACCATATATTTT.

V and J are TRBV2 and TRBJ2-7; a possible D gene is TRBD2 (5 bases). This CDR3 has 14 residues. V lost 5 bases, J lost 2 bases, and 13 bases lay in between. CDR1 is SNHLY and CDR2 is FYNNEI in the germline V gene. The CDR3 nucleotides are TGTGCCAGCAGTCCGGACTTTATCCCCTACGAGCAGTACTTC. As protein: CASSPDFIPYEQYF.

The V and J genes are TRBV29-1 and TRBJ2-5; TRBD2 matches 8 bases. Matching the DNA end better, TRBJ2-7 makes the J call doubtful. The germline gives CDR1 SQVTM, CDR2 ANQGSEA. This CDR3 comprises 13 residues. The CDR3 nucleotides read TGCAGCCCCCGGGGGACTAGTGGGTACGAGCAGTACTTC. This gives the protein CSPRGTSGYEQYF.

V gene TRBV7-2 combines with J gene TRBJ2-7, with D tentatively TRBD2 (6 bases). Trimming shortened V by 1 base and J by 6 bases, and 13 bases separated the two germline ends. The CDR3 contains 14 residues. Per the germline V gene, CDR1 is SGHTA and CDR2 is FQGNSA. The CDR3 DNA is TGTGCCAGCAGCTTAGTCGTACTAGCAGGCGAGCAGTACTTC. This translates into CASSLVVLAGEQYF.

CDR3 sequence reads: CASSPSGDSTYNEQFF. As DNA, the CDR3 is TGTGCCAGCTCACCATCGGGGGACAGTACCTACAATGAGCAGTTCTTC. V is TRBV18 and J is TRBJ2-1; possible D gene TRBD1, 7 bases. V lost 2 bases and J 2 bases, leaving 13 bases between the germline ends. This CDR3 has 16 residues. The germline V gene encodes CDR1 KGHSH and CDR2 LQKENI.

The genes are TRBV5-6 and TRBJ2-1; possibly TRBD2 for D (6 bases). The CDR3 length is 12 residues. From germline, CDR1 is SGHDT and CDR2 YYEEEE. Trimming cost V 0 bases and J 9 bases, with 7 bases left between them. The CDR3 loop reads CASSLAGSEQFF. DNA for the CDR3: TGTGCCAGCAGCTTGGCCGGGAGTGAGCAGTTCTTC.

The chain couples TRBV28 to TRBJ1-5, with 7 bases fitting TRBD1. This CDR3 spans 14 amino acids. Unmatched junction bases numbered 4, after V lost 5 bases and J lost 3 bases. Looked up from germline, CDR1 is MDHEN and CDR2 is SYDVKM. This CDR3 reads CASSRDRDNQPQHF. The DNA for the CDR3 is TGTGCCAGCAGTCGCGACAGGGACAATCAGCCCCAGCATTTT.

The chain joins TRBV28 to TRBJ2-2; TRBD2 aligns across 9 bases. CDR3 length: 17 residues. Germline-derived CDR1 and CDR2 are MDHEN and SYDVKM. With 3 bases clipped from V and 5 bases from J, the junction kept 10 bases outside the gene matches. CDR3 region: CASSLSTSGPHTGELFF. Written as DNA, the CDR3 is TGTGCCAGCAGTTTGTCGACTAGCGGACCTCATACCGGGGAGCTGTTTTTT.

In the case of this clone: A junction boundary mismatches the germline segment, possibly from a read error. The same CDR3 can be traced to other DNA sequences in this sample. The chain recombines TRBV6-5 with TRBJ2-6, with 7 bases that match TRBD1. The CDR3 is 15 amino acids. Germline V gene data show CDR1 as MNHEY and CDR2 as SVGAGI. The CDR3 region is CASGRGSTGANVLTF. The CDR3 DNA reads TGTGCCAGCGGCAGGGGGTCTACTGGGGCCAACGTCCTAACTTTC.

The genes are TRBV28 and TRBJ1-1; 8 nucleotides match TRBD1. This CDR3 region has 12 residues. The ends lost 6 bases at V and 11 bases at J; junction bases unmatched: 8. Germline V lookup: CDR1 MDHEN, CDR2 SYDVKM. The CDR3 region is CASSRRQGRAFF. Here the CDR3 DNA reads TGTGCCAGCAGCCGAAGACAGGGGCGGGCTTTCTTT. The variable domain in full, with the rest retrieved from reference TRBV28 and TRBJ1-1, is DVKVTQSSRYLVKRTGEKVFLECVQDMDHENMFWYRQDPGLGLRLIYFSYDVKMKEKGDIPEGYSVSREKKERFSLILESASTNQTSMYLCASSRRQGRAFFGQGTRLTVV.

The chain joins TRBV7-3 to TRBJ2-1; 10 nucleotides line up with TRBD2. This CDR3 comprises 15 residues. The germline gives CDR1 SGHTA, CDR2 FQGTGA. Trimming at V came to 5 bases and at J to 2 bases, leaving 3 bases not matched to a gene. The CDR3 DNA reads TGTGCCAGCAGCCCGGGACTAGCGACCTACAATGAGCAGTTCTTC. Translated, it gives CASSPGLATYNEQFF. The full variable domain, completed using reference TRBV7-3 and TRBJ2-1, is GAGVSQTPSNKVTEKGKYVELRCDPISGHTALYWYRQSLGQGPEFLIYFQGTGAADDSGLPNDRFFAVRPEGSVSTLKIQRTERGDSAVYLCASSPGLATYNEQFFGPGTRLTVL.

The rearrangement uses TRBV6-5 and TRBJ2-5; 9 bases agree with TRBD1. The better agreement between TRBJ2-7 and the DNA end casts doubt on the J call. Germline loops: CDR1 MNHEY, CDR2 SVGAGI. The CDR3 is 14 amino acids. The chain's CDR3 is CASSPGTGIYEQYF. The DNA of the CDR3 is TGTGCCAGCAGTCCCGGGACAGGGATCTACGAGCAGTACTTC.